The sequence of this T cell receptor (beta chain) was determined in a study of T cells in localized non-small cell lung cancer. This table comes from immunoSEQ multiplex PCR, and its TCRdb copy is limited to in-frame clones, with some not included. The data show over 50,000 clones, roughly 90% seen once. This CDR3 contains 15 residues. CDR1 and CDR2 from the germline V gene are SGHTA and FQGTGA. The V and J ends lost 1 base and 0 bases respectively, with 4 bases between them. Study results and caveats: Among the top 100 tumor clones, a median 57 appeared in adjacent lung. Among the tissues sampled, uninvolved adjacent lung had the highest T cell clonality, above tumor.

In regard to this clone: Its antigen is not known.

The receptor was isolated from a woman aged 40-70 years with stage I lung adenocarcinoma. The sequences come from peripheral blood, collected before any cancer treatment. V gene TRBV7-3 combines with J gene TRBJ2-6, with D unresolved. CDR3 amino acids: CASSLIRSGANVLTF. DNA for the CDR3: TGTGCCAGCAGCTTAATCCGCTCTGGGGCCAACGTCCTGACTTTC. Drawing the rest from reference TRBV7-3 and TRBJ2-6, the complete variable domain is GAGVSQTPSNKVTEKGKYVELRCDPISGHTALYWYRQSLGQGPEFLIYFQGTGAADDSGLPNDRFFAVRPEGSVSTLKIQRTERGDSAVYLCASSLIRSGANVLTFGAGSRLTVL.